This T cell receptor beta chain was profiled in a study of cytomegalovirus exposure and HLA in healthy donors. General study findings and limits: In vitro checks showed that a few CMV-associated chains really do target CMV antigens. Reportedly, TCR beta sequences accurately predicted HLA-A and HLA-B alleles in most subjects. One variant, a missense change in DCLRE1C, was linked in a later analysis to TCR beta V- and J-gene trimming. The study labeled under 200 TCR beta chains cytomegalovirus-associated.

The primer mix had 60 Vbeta and 13 Jbeta primers. Assay used: immunoSEQ multiplex PCR; TCRdb lists only in-frame clones, some missing. The record lists around 76,000 clones, of which the ten most abundant hold approximately 5%. Comment on this clone: Its antigen remains unknown.

The germline CDR1 and CDR2 sequences are SGHTA and FQGNSA. Trimming stripped 2 bases from V and 9 bases from J, with 16 bases between. The CDR3 spans 14 residues. The sequence came from a man in his forties or fifties in good health and CMV-seronegative. The chain couples TRBV7-2 to TRBJ2-5; the D gene is possibly TRBD1 (5 bases). Sequenced: PBMCs. CDR3 in DNA: TGTGCCAGCAGCTTAATAACGACAGTTTACCCCCAGTACTTC. It codes for CASSLITTVYPQYF.